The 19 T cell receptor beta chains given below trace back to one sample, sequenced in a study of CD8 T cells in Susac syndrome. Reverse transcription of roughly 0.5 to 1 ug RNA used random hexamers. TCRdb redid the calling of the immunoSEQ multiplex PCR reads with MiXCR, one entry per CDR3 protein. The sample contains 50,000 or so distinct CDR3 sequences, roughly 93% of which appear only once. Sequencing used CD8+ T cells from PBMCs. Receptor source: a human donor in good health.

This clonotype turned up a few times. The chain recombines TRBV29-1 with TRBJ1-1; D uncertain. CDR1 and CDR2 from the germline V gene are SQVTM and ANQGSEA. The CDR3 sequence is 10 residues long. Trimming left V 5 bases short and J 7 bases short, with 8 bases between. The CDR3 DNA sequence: TGCAGCGTTAGGCAGCTTGAAGCTTTCTTT. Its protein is CSVRQLEAFF.

The CDR3 bases are TGTGCCAGCAGCCCGCGCGAAAGGGTCGGTGAGCAGTTCTTC. Its protein is CASSPRERVGEQFF. The chain uses TRBV5-6 and TRBJ2-1; D gene ambiguous. CDR3 length equals 14 residues. V lost 4 bases and J lost 9, with 17 bases in between. Per the germline V gene, CDR1 is SGHDT and CDR2 is YYEEEE.

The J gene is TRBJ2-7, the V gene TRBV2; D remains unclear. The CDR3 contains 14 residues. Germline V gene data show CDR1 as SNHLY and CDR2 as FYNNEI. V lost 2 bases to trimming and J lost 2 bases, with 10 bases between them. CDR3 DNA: TGTGCCAGCAGTGAATGGCAACCCACCTACGAGCAGTACTTC. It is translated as CASSEWQPTYEQYF.

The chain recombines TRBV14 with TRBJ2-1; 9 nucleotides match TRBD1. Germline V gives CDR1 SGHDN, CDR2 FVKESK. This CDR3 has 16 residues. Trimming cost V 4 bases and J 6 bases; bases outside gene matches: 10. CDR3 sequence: CASSLFPGQGPNEQFF. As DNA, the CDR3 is TGTGCCAGCAGCCTTTTTCCGGGACAGGGCCCCAATGAGCAGTTCTTC. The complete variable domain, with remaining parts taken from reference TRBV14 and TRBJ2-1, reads EAGVTQFPSHSVIEKGQTVTLRCDPISGHDNLYWYRRVMGKEIKFLLHFVKESKQDESGMPNNRFLAERTGGTYSTLKVQPAELEDSGVYFCASSLFPGQGPNEQFFGPGTRLTVL.

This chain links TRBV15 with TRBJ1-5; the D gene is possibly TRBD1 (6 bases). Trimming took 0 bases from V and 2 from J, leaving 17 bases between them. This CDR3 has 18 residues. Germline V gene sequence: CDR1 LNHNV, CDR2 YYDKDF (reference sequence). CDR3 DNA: TGTGCCACCAGCAGAGAATCCAATACAGGGACGGGCAATCAGCCCCAGCATTTT. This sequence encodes CATSRESNTGTGNQPQHF.

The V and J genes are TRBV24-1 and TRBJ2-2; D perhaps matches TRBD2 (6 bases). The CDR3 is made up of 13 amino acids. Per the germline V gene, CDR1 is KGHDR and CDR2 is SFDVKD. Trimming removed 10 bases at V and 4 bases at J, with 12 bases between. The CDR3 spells CATATAGTGELFF. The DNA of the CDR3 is TGTGCCACGGCGACAGCGGGCACCGGGGAGCTGTTTTTT.

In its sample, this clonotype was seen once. CDR3 protein: CASSSQSGSGETQYF. CDR3 bases: TGTGCCAGCAGCTCACAGTCAGGGTCAGGGGAGACCCAGTACTTC. J is TRBJ2-5 and V is TRBV7-2; weak D call: TRBD1 (5 bases). The V gene lost 4 bases and the J gene lost 5 bases, with 17 bases spanning the gap. Germline V lookup: CDR1 SGHTA, CDR2 FQGNSA. This CDR3 is 15 amino acids long.

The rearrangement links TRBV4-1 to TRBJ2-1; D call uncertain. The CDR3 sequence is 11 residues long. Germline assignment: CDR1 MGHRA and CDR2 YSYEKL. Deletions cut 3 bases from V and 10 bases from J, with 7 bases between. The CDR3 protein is CASSHTAEQFF. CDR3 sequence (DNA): TGCGCCAGCAGCCACACAGCGGAGCAGTTCTTC.

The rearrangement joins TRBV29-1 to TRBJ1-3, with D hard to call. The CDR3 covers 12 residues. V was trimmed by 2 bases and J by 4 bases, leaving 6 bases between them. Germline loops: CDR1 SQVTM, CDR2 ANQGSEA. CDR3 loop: CSVELRGNTIYF. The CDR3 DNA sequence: TGCAGCGTTGAATTGCGGGGAAACACCATATATTTT.

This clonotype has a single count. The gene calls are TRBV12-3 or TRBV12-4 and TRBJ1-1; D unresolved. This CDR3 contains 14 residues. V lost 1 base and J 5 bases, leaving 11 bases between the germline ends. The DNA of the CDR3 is TGTGCCAGCAGTTTAGGATCCCTGGGGACTGAAGCTTTCTTT. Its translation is CASSLGSLGTEAFF.

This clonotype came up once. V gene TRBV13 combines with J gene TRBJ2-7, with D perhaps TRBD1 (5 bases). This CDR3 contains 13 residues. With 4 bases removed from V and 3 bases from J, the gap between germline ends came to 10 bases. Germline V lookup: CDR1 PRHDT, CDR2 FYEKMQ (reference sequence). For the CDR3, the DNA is TGTGCCAGCAGCTACGAAGACAGCTACGAGCAGTACTTC. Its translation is CASSYEDSYEQYF.

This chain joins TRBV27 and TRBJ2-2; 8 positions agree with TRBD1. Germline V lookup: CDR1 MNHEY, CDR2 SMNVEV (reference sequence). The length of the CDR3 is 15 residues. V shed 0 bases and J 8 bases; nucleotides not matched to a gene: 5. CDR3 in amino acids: CASSLSRGLRGELFF. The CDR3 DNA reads TGTGCCAGCAGTTTATCCAGGGGGCTTAGAGGGGAGCTGTTTTTT.

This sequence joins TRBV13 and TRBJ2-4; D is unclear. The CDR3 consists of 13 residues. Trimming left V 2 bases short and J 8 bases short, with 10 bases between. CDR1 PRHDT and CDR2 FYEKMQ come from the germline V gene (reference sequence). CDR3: CASSLRIEDIQYF. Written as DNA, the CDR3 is TGTGCCAGCAGCTTAAGGATCGAGGACATTCAGTACTTC.

The CDR3 loop reads CATSRGGRQNTEAFF. CDR3 coding DNA: TGTGCCACCAGCAGAGGGGGAAGACAGAACACTGAAGCTTTCTTT. V is TRBV15 and J is TRBJ1-1; D unclear. The CDR3 has 15 residues. The ends were cut back, 1 base at V and 1 base at J, with 10 bases in the middle. The germline V gene encodes CDR1 LNHNV and CDR2 YYDKDF (reference sequence).

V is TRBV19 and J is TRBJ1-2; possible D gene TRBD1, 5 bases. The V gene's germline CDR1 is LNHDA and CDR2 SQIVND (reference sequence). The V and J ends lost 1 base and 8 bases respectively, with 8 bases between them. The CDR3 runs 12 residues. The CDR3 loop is CASSIGGGGYTF. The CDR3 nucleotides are TGTGCCAGTAGTATAGGGGGCGGCGGCTACACCTTC.

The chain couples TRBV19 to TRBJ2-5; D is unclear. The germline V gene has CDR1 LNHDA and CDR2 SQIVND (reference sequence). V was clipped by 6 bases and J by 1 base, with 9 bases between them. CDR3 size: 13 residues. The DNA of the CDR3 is TGTGCCAGTAGCAGCCGTCCCCAAGAGACCCAGTACTTC. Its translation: CASSSRPQETQYF.

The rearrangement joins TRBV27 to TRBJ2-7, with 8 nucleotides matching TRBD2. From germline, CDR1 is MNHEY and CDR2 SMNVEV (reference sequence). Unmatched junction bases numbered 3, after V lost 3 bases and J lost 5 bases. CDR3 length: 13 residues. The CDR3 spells CASSFSGVHEQYF. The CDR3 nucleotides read TGTGCCAGCAGTTTTAGCGGGGTCCACGAGCAGTACTTC.

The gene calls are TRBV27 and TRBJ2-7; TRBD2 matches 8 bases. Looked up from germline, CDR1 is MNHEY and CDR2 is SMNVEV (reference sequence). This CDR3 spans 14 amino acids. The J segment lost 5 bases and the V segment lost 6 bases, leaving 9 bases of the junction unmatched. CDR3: CASRGRGGRNEQYF. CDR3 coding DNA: TGTGCCAGCAGGGGGCGGGGCGGGAGGAACGAGCAGTACTTC.

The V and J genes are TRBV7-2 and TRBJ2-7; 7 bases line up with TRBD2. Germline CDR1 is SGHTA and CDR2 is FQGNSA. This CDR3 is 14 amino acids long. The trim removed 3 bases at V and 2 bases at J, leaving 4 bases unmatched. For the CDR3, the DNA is TGTGCCAGCAGCTTTTCTAGCGGACCCTACGAGCAGTACTTC. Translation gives CASSFSSGPYEQYF.